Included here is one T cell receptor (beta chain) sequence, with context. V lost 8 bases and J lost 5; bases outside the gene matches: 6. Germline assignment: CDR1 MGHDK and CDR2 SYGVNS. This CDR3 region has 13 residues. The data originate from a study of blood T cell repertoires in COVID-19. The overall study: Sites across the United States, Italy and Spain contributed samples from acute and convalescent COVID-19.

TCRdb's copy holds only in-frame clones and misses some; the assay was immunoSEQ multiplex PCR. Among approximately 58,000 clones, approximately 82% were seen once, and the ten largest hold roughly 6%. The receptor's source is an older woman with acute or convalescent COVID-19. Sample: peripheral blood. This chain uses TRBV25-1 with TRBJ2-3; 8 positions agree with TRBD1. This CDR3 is CASGWTGIDTQYF. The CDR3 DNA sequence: TGTGCCAGCGGATGGACAGGGATAGATACGCAGTATTTT. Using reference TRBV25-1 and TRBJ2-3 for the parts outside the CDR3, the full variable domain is EADIYQTPRYLVIGTGKKITLECSQTMGHDKMYWYQQDPGMELHLIHYSYGVNSTEKGDLSSESTVSRIRTEHFPLTLESARPSHTSQYLCASGWTGIDTQYFGPGTRLTVL.